The 16 T cell receptor beta chains below come from one sample, sequenced in a study of cytomegalovirus exposure and HLA in healthy donors. PCR involved 60 Vbeta and 13 Jbeta primers. Some clones are missing from TCRdb's copy, which holds only in-frame ones; the method was immunoSEQ multiplex PCR. The table counts 41,000 or so clones; 6.2% lies in the top ten. The sequencing sample was made of PBMCs. The receptors derive from a man between 25 and 39 years old in good health and CMV-seronegative.

This rearrangement joins TRBV6-6 to TRBJ2-2; no definite D call. Germline assignment: CDR1 MNHNY and CDR2 SVGAGI (reference sequence). The CDR3 spans 16 residues. Trimming removed 6 bases from V and 0 bases from J, with 14 bases in between. CDR3 sequence (DNA): TGTGCCAGCAGCCCCCGTAGCAAAGCGAACACCGGGGAGCTGTTTTTT. This codes for CASSPRSKANTGELFF.

The chain employs TRBV4-3 and TRBJ2-2; 7 nucleotides agree with TRBD2. The CDR3 is made up of 16 amino acids. Germline CDR1 reads LGHNA; CDR2 reads YSLEER. Germline trimming cut 1 base from V and 2 bases from J; bases unmatched to any gene: 4. Here the CDR3 DNA reads TGCGCCAGCAGCCAAGTGGGGGGGGTTAACACCGGGGAGCTGTTTTTT. The encoded protein is CASSQVGGVNTGELFF.

Notes on this clone: One end of the junction is discordant with germline, which a read error may explain. The gene calls are TRBV6-5 and TRBJ1-3; 7 bases match TRBD1. The germline CDR1 and CDR2 sequences are MNHEY and SVGAGI. The CDR3 has 14 residues. In DNA form, the CDR3 reads TGTGCCAGCAGTTACCCAGGGGGTGGAAACAACATATATTTT. Amino acid sequence: CASSYPGGGNNIYF.

The rearrangement uses TRBV4-3 and TRBJ2-7, with 11 bases identical to TRBD2. J gave up 0 bases and V 1 base, and 5 bases lay outside the gene matches. The germline V gene encodes CDR1 LGHNA and CDR2 YSLEER. CDR3 length: 17 amino acids. The CDR3: CASSQGLAGGNSYEQYF. The CDR3 bases are TGCGCCAGCAGCCAAGGCCTAGCGGGGGGAAACTCCTACGAGCAGTACTTC.

As concerns this clone: Germline is not matched at one junction end, which may reflect a read error. Other DNA sequences of this sample code for an identical CDR3. The chain employs TRBV29-1 and TRBJ2-1, with 9 positions matching TRBD2. Germline CDR1 and CDR2: SQVTM and ANQGSEA. CDR3 length equals 18 residues. CDR3 DNA sequence: TGCAGCGGCCATGGGGCTAGCGGGAAGATCAGCTCCGACAATGAGCAGTTCTTC. It encodes CSGHGASGKISSDNEQFF.

V is TRBV5-4 and J is TRBJ2-3; the D gene is possibly TRBD1 (5 bases). Germline V gives CDR1 SGHNT, CDR2 YYREEE (reference sequence). The CDR3 is made up of 15 amino acids. V gave up 5 bases and J gave up 2 bases, with 15 bases separating them. The CDR3 sequence: CASRLTRGTTDTQYF. The CDR3 DNA sequence: TGTGCCAGCAGGCTGACAAGGGGCACCACAGATACGCAGTATTTT.

The chain is built from TRBV6-5 and TRBJ1-1; 8 nucleotides match TRBD1. The CDR3 spans 15 residues. Trimming at V came to 6 bases and at J to 0 bases, leaving 6 bases not matched to a gene. The V gene's germline CDR1 is MNHEY and CDR2 SVGAGI. CDR3 region: CASRPGQGLNTEAFF. CDR3 DNA sequence: TGTGCCAGCAGACCTGGACAGGGCCTGAACACTGAAGCTTTCTTT.

The rearrangement uses TRBV30 and TRBJ2-1; D gene uncertain. Germline-derived CDR1 and CDR2 are GTSNPN and SVGIG (reference sequence). The CDR3 is made up of 10 amino acids. V shed 1 base and J shed 12 bases, with 7 bases lying between them. This chain's CDR3 is CAWSGVAQFF. The CDR3 bases are TGTGCCTGGAGTGGGGTAGCGCAGTTCTTC.

CDR3 nucleotides: TGTGCCAGCTCACCGACAGGGGCAGATACGCAGTATTTT. It translates to CASSPTGADTQYF. This chain connects TRBV18 to TRBJ2-3; 8 bases map to TRBD1. Per the germline V gene, CDR1 is KGHSH and CDR2 is LQKENI. The CDR3 has 13 residues. V dropped 3 bases and J dropped 4; count of bases not matched to a gene: 0.

This chain joins TRBV19 and TRBJ2-1, with D possibly matching TRBD1 (6 bases). Germline V gene sequence: CDR1 LNHDA, CDR2 SQIVND (reference sequence). The V end lost 1 base, the J end lost 8 bases, and 12 bases lay between the germline ends. The CDR3 spans 14 residues. The CDR3 DNA follows: TGTGCCAGTAGTATAGTTCGCAGGGGCGATGAGCAGTTCTTC. It translates to CASSIVRRGDEQFF.

The rearrangement uses TRBV5-1 and TRBJ2-7, with 10 bases that match TRBD1. V was clipped by 2 bases and J by 3 bases; unmatched bases: 5. This CDR3 spans 15 amino acids. Germline V lookup: CDR1 SGHRS, CDR2 YFSETQ. The DNA of the CDR3 is TGCGCCAGCAGCTTTTCCCGGGACAGGGGCTACGAGCAGTACTTC. It is translated as CASSFSRDRGYEQYF. Filled out from reference TRBV5-1 and TRBJ2-7, the complete variable domain reads KAGVTQTPRYLIKTRGQQVTLSCSPISGHRSVSWYQQTPGQGLQFLFEYFSETQRNKGNFPGRFSGRQFSNSRSEMNVSTLELGDSALYLCASSFSRDRGYEQYFGPGTRLTVT.

The gene calls are TRBV6-5 and TRBJ2-1, with D possibly matching TRBD2 (6 bases). V lost 4 bases, J lost 10 bases, and 8 bases lay in between. The CDR3 has 11 residues. Germline values: CDR1 MNHEY, CDR2 SVGAGI. CDR3 sequence (DNA): TGTGCCAGCAGTTTTGGACTAGAGCAGTTCTTC. Amino acids: CASSFGLEQFF.

The chain links TRBV19 to TRBJ1-1, with 7 bases aligning to TRBD1. J gave up 7 bases and V 1 base, and 3 bases lay outside the gene matches. CDR1 and CDR2 from the germline V gene are LNHDA and SQIVND (reference sequence). This CDR3 has 13 residues. In DNA, the CDR3 is TGTGCCAGTAGTATAGTTGGGACAGTTGAAGCTTTCTTT. The encoded protein is CASSIVGTVEAFF.

The V call is TRBV10-3, the J call TRBJ1-1; 8 bases are shared with TRBD1. V gave up 4 bases and J gave up 0 bases; unmatched junction bases: 7. The V gene's germline CDR1 is ENHRY and CDR2 SYGVKD. The CDR3 is 16 residues long. The CDR3 spells CAISGEKTGVNTEAFF. DNA for the CDR3: TGTGCCATCAGTGGGGAGAAGACAGGGGTGAACACTGAAGCTTTCTTT.

CDR3 nucleotides: TGTGCCATCGGGACAGGGAACTCCTACGAGCAGTACTTC. The encoded protein is CAIGTGNSYEQYF. This chain joins TRBV6-1 and TRBJ2-7; 9 nucleotides match TRBD1. V shed 10 bases, J shed 0 bases, and the junction held 4 bases outside the gene matches. Germline CDR1 and CDR2: MNHNS and SASEGT. The CDR3 has 13 amino acids.

As concerns this clone: Other DNA variants within this sample encode the same CDR3. The CDR3 is CAWSRENTEAFF. CDR3 DNA sequence: TGTGCCTGGAGTCGGGAGAACACTGAAGCTTTCTTT. The genes are TRBV30 and TRBJ1-1; D unclear. Germline V CDR1 and CDR2: GTSNPN, SVGIG (reference sequence). Trimming removed 2 bases from V and 1 base from J, with 5 bases in between. There are 12 residues in the CDR3. The full variable domain, in which reference TRBV30 and TRBJ1-1 provide the parts outside the CDR3, is SQTIHQWPATLVQPVGSPLSLECTVEGTSNPNLYWYRQAAGRGLQLLFYSVGIGQISSEVPQNLSASRPQDRQFILSSKKLLLSDSGFYLCAWSRENTEAFFGQGTRLTVV.